This T cell receptor (beta chain) was captured by sequencing in a study of blood T cell repertoires in COVID-19. Study context: Sources were T cells, B-cell-depleted T cells, or PBMCs; the material itself was cDNA or gDNA.

Authors' processing steps: Amplification with reference gene primers provided the estimates of nucleated cell counts. Produced via immunoSEQ multiplex PCR; TCRdb's table is partial and in-frame only. V and J calls and clone size are as listed in that table; D and trimming were resolved from the DNA. The sample holds 120,000 to 150,000 clones, roughly 85% seen once. Sequencing was done on a sample of peripheral blood. This receptor was taken from a man aged 60 to 69 with acute or convalescent COVID-19.

DNA for the CDR3: TGTGCCAGCAGTTCCGCCCCGGCTATTGGGAGCGCCTACGAGCAGTACTTC. It yields the protein CASSSAPAIGSAYEQYF. The chain couples TRBV27 to TRBJ2-7; maybe TRBD2 (5 bases). Germline V CDR1 and CDR2: MNHEY, SMNVEV (reference sequence). The V end was cut by 4 bases, the J end by 2 bases, with 21 bases between. The CDR3 has 17 residues.